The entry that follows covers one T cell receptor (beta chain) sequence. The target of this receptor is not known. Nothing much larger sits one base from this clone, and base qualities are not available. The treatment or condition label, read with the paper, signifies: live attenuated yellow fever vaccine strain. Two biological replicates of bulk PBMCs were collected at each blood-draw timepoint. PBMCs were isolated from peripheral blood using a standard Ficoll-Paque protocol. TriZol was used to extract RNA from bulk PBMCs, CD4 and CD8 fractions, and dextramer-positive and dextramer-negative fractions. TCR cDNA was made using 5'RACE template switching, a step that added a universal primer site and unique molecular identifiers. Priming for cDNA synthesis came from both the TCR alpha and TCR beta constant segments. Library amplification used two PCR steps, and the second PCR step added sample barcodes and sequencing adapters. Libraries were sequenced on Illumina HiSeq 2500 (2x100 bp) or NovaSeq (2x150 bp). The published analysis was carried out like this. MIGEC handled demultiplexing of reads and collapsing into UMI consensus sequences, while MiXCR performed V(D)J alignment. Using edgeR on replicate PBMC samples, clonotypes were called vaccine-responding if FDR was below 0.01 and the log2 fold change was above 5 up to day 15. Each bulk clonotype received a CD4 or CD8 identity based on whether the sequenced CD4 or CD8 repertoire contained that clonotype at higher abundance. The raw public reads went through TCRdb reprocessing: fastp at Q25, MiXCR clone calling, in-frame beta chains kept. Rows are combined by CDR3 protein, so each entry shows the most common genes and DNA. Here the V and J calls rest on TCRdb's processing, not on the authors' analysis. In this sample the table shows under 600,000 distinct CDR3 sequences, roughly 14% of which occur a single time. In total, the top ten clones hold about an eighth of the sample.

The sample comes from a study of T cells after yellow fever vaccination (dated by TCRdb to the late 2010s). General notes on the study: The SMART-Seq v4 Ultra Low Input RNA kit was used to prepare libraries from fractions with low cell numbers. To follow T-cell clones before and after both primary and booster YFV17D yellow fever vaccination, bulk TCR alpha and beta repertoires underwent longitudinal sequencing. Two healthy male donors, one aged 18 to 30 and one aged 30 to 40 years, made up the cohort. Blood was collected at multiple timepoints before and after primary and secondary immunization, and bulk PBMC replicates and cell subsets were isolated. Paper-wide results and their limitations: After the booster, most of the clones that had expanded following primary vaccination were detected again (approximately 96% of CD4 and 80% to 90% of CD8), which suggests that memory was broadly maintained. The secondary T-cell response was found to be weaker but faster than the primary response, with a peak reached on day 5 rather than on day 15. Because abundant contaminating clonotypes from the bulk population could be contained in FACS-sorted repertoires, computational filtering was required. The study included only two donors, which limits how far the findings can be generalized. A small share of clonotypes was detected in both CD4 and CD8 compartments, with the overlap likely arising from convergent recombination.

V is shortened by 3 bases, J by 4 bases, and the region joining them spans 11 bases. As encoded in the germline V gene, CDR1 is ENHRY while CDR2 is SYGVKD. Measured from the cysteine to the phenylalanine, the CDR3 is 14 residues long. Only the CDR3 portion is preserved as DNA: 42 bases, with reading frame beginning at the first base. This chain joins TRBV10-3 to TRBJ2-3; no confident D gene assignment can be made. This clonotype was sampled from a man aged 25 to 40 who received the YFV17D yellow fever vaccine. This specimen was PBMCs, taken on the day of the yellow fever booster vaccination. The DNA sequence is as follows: TGTGCCATCAGTGATCCGTTGAGTGCAGATACGCAGTATTTT. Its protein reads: CAISDPLSADTQYF.